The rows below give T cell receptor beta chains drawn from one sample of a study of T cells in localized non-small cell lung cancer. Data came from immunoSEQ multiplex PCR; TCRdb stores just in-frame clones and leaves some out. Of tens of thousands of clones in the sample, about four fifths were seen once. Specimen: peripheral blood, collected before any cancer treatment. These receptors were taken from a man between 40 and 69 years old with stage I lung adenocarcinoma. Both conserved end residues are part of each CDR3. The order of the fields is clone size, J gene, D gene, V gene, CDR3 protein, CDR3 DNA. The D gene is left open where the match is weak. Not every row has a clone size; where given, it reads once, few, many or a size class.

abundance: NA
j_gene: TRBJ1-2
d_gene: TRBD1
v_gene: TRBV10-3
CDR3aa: CAISQGAYGYTF
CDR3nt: TGTGCCATCAGCCAGGGGGCCTATGGCTACACCTTC

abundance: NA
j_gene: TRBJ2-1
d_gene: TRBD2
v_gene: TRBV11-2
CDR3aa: CASSLERLSGRLNEQFF
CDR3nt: TGTGCCAGCAGCTTAGAGCGGCTAAGCGGGAGGCTAAATGAGCAGTTCTTC

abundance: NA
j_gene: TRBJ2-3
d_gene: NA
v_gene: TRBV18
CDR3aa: CASSPLGASTDTQYF
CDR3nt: TGTGCCAGCTCACCATTGGGAGCAAGCACAGATACGCAGTATTTT

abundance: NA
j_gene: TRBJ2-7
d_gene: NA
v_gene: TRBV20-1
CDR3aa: CSANKEQYF
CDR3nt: TGCAGTGCCAATAAAGAGCAGTACTTC

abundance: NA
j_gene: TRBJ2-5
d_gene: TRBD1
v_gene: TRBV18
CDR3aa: CASSVSGTGLKTQYF
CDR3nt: TGTGCCAGCTCAGTTTCCGGGACAGGGTTGAAGACCCAGTACTTC

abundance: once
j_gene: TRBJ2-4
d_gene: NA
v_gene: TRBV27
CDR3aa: CASSLSGVAKNIQYF
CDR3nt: TGTGCCAGCAGTTTATCCGGGGTAGCCAAAAACATTCAGTACTTC

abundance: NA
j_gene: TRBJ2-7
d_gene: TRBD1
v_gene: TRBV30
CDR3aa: CAWAGTGTYEQYF
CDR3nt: TGTGCCTGGGCCGGGACAGGGACCTACGAGCAGTACTTC

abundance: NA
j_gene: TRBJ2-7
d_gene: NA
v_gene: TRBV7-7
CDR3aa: CATPGQGTVYEQYF
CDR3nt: TGTGCTACACCAGGGCAGGGTACCGTCTACGAGCAGTACTTC

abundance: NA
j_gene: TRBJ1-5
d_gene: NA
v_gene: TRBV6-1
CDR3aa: CASSAQQDQPQHF
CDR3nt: TGTGCCAGCAGTGCACAACAGGATCAGCCCCAGCATTTT

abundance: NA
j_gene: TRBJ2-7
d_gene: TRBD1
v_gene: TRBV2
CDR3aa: CASSAEGTGYYEQYF
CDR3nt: TGTGCCAGCAGTGCCGAGGGGACAGGTTACTACGAGCAGTACTTC

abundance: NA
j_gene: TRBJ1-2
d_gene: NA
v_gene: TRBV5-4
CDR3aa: CASSLVKGGYTF
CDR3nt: TGTGCCAGCAGCTTGGTGAAGGGGGGCTACACCTTC

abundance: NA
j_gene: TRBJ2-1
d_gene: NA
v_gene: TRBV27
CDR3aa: CASSFVSVGRAGEQFF
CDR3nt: TGTGCCAGCAGTTTTGTATCTGTGGGCAGGGCTGGTGAGCAGTTCTTC

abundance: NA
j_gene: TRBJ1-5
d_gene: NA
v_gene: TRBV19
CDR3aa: CASMGRGGINQPQHF
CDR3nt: TGTGCCAGTATGGGAAGGGGGGGCATCAATCAGCCCCAGCATTTT

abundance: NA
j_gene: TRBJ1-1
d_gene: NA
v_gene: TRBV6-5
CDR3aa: CASSYPSPNTEAFF
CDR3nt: TGTGCCAGCAGTTACCCTTCGCCGAACACTGAAGCTTTCTTT

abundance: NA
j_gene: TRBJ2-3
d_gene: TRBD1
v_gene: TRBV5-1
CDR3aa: CASSLRTGEADTQYF
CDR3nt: TGCGCCAGCAGCTTAAGGACAGGGGAGGCAGATACGCAGTATTTT

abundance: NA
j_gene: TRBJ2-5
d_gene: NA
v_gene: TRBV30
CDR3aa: CAWSSENQETQYF
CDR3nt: TGTGCCTGGAGCAGCGAGAACCAAGAGACCCAGTACTTC

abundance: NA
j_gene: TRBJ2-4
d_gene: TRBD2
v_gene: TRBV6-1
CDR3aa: CASRVAGGVKNIQYF
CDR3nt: TGTGCCAGCAGGGTAGCGGGGGGGGTCAAAAACATTCAGTACTTC

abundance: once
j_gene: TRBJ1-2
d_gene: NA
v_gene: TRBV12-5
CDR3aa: CASGLSGGGNYGYTF
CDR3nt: TGTGCTAGTGGTTTAAGTGGGGGTGGTAACTATGGCTACACCTTC

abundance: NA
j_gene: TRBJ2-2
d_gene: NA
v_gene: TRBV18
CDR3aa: CASSPRGAGELFF
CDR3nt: TGTGCCAGCTCACCACGTGGAGCGGGGGAGCTGTTTTTT

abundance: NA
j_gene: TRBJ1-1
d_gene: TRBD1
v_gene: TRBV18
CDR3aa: CASSPIRDRNTEAFF
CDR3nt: TGTGCCAGCTCACCAATCCGGGACAGGAACACTGAAGCTTTCTTT

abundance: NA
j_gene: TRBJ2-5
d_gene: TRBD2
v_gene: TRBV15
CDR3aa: CATSRTSGRGETQYF
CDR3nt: TGTGCCACCAGCCGTACTAGCGGGAGGGGAGAGACCCAGTACTTC

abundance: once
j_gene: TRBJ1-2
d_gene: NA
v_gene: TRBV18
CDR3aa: CASSPNAGAPNGYTF
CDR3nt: TGTGCCAGCTCACCAAACGCGGGGGCGCCGAATGGCTACACCTTC

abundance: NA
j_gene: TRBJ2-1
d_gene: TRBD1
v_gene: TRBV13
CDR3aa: CASSTATGQGRNEQFF
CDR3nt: TGTGCCAGCAGTACCGCGACGGGACAGGGTAGGAATGAGCAGTTCTTC

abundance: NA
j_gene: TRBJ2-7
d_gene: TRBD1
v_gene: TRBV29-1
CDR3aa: CSGNGQGPYEQYF
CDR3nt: TGCAGCGGCAACGGACAGGGACCCTACGAGCAGTACTTC

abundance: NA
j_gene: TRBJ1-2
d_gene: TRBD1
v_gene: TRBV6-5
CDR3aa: CASRGQLFNYGYTF
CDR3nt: TGTGCCAGCAGGGGACAGCTATTCAACTATGGCTACACCTTC

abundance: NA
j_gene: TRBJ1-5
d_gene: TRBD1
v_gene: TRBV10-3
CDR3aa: CAISERGTGGSNQPQHF
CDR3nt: TGTGCCATCAGTGAAAGGGGGACAGGTGGGAGCAATCAGCCCCAGCATTTT

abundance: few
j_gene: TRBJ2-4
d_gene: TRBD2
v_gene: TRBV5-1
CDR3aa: CASSFGGAGNIQYF
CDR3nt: TGCGCCAGCAGCTTTGGAGGAGCGGGGAACATTCAGTACTTC

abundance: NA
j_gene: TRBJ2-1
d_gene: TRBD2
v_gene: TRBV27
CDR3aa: CATRVWTSGTNEQFF
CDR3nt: TGTGCCACCCGAGTATGGACTAGCGGGACCAATGAGCAGTTCTTC

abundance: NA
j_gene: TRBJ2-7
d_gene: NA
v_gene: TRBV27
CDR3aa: CASSSLEATYEQYF
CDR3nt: TGTGCCAGCAGTAGTTTAGAGGCGACCTACGAGCAGTACTTC

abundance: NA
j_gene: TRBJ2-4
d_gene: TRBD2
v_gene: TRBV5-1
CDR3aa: CASSLSPGLAGIQYF
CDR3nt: TGCGCCAGCAGCTTGTCGCCGGGACTAGCGGGGATCCAGTACTTC

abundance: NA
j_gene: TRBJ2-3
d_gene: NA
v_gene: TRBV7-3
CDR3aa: CASSLTAGPSTDTQYF
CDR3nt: TGTGCCAGCAGCTTAACCGCGGGGCCTAGCACAGATACGCAGTATTTT

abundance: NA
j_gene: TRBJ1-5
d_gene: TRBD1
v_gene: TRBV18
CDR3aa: CASSPGTGRTQPQHF
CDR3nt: TGTGCCAGCTCACCAGGGACAGGGAGGACCCAGCCCCAGCATTTT

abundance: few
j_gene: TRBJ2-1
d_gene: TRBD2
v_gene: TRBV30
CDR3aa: CAWRARGGMNYNEQFF
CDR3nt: TGTGCCTGGAGGGCGCGGGGGGGCATGAATTACAATGAGCAGTTCTTC

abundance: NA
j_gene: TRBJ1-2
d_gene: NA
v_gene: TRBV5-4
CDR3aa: CASSLDGGQNYGYTF
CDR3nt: TGTGCCAGCAGCTTGGATGGGGGGCAAAACTATGGCTACACCTTC

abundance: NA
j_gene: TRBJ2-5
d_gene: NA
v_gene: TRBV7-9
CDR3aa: CAFVRAEGETQYF
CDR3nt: TGTGCCTTCGTCAGGGCGGAAGGAGAGACCCAGTACTTC

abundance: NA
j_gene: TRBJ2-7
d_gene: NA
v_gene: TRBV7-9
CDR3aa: CASGRSGTYEQYF
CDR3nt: TGTGCCAGCGGTCGGTCGGGGACCTACGAGCAGTACTTC

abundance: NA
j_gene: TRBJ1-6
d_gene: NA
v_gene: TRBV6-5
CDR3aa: CASSLDGNSPLHF
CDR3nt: TGTGCCAGCAGCCTCGACGGAAATTCACCCCTCCACTTT